This T cell receptor (beta chain) was sequenced for a study of OX40 agonist ivuxolimab in advanced cancers. In the case of this clone: Its antigen is undetermined.

Whole-study findings and limits: Partly responding patients at 0.1-3.0 mg/kg showed some of the smallest clonal expansion.

V shed 0 bases and J 2 bases; nucleotides not matched to a gene: 8. The CDR3 spans 17 residues. Germline lookup yields CDR1 SNHLY and CDR2 FYNNEI. Using immunoSEQ multiplex PCR, the repertoire was profiled, and TCRdb retains in-frame clones only, with some absent. The table shows tens of thousands of clones, with around three quarters occurring only once. This material consisted of CD4+ or CD8+ T cells sorted from blood, taken in a trial of the OX40 agonist ivuxolimab. V usage is TRBV2 and J usage is TRBJ2-7; 9 nucleotides align to TRBD1. This TCR came from an adult with an advanced solid tumor such as melanoma, head and neck, liver or kidney cancer. The CDR3 DNA reads TGTGCCAGCAGTGAAGCAGGACCGGGACAGGGCGCCTACGAGCAGTACTTC. Residues: CASSEAGPGQGAYEQYF. Supplemented by reference TRBV2 and TRBJ2-7, the full variable domain reads EPEVTQTPSHQVTQMGQEVILRCVPISNHLYFYWYRQILGQKVEFLVSFYNNEISEKSEIFDDQFSVERPDGSNFTLKIRSTKLEDSAMYFCASSEAGPGQGAYEQYFGPGTRLTVT.